The 13 T cell receptor beta chains presented below share a single source sample, sequenced in a study of T cell repertoires in cytomegalovirus infection. In TCRdb, the reads were re-called with MiXCR into one record per CDR3 protein. Here the sample spans some 300,000 distinct CDR3 sequences, around a sixth being singletons. Sequencing used PBMCs. The receptors shown here come from a human donor in good health (CMV status not recorded). Some clones in this sample may be carry-over from other donors' samples.

This clonotype was detected many times. CDR3 DNA sequence: TGTGCCAGCAGCCTCGTAGAGAGCAATCAGCCCCAGCATTTT. Amino acids: CASSLVESNQPQHF. The chain employs TRBV7-8 and TRBJ1-5; D ambiguous. CDR1 and CDR2 from the germline V gene are SGHVS and FQNEAQ. Trimming stripped 5 bases from V and 1 base from J, with 9 bases between. The CDR3 spans 14 residues.

The sample holds many counts of this clonotype. The chain couples TRBV12-3 or TRBV12-4 to TRBJ1-5; TRBD1 agrees at 8 bases. The CDR3 length is 15 residues. The ends lost 4 bases at V and 1 base at J; junction bases unmatched: 3. The CDR3 loop reads CASSSWTGSNQPQHF. In DNA, the CDR3 is TGTGCCAGCAGTTCCTGGACAGGGAGCAATCAGCCCCAGCATTTT.

The J gene is TRBJ2-5, the V gene TRBV6-1, with 7 bases that match TRBD1. The CDR3 contains 15 residues. Germline trimming cut 2 bases from V and 5 bases from J; bases unmatched to any gene: 8. The germline V gene encodes CDR1 MNHNS and CDR2 SASEGT. The CDR3 loop is CASSEIKGGRETQYF. The CDR3 DNA sequence: TGTGCCAGCAGTGAAATTAAAGGGGGCCGGGAGACCCAGTACTTC.

This chain joins TRBV25-1 and TRBJ1-1; D unclear. V was pared by 1 base and J by 5 bases, with 8 bases between. The CDR3 runs 13 residues. CDR1 MGHDK and CDR2 SYGVNS come from the germline V gene. CDR3 bases: TGTGCCAGCAGTGAATTCTTTGGAACTGAAGCTTTCTTT. Encoded protein: CASSEFFGTEAFF. Together with reference TRBV25-1 and TRBJ1-1, the CDR3 gives the full variable domain: EADIYQTPRYLVIGTGKKITLECSQTMGHDKMYWYQQDPGMELHLIHYSYGVNSTEKGDLSSESTVSRIRTEHFPLTLESARPSHTSQYLCASSEFFGTEAFFGQGTRLTVV.

This clonotype was counted ten times or more. This CDR3 reads CASHGQGVTGPQHF. CDR3 sequence (DNA): TGTGCCAGCCACGGGCAGGGCGTGACTGGGCCCCAGCATTTT. The gene calls are TRBV12-3 or TRBV12-4 and TRBJ1-5, with D tentatively TRBD1 (5 bases). The CDR3 runs 14 residues. Deletions cut 8 bases from V and 9 bases from J, with 20 bases between.

As DNA, the CDR3 is TGTGCCAGCACCTATAGCGGGGGGGCGAACACCGGGGAGCTGTTTTTT. Translating gives CASTYSGGANTGELFF. The V call is TRBV6-8, the J call TRBJ2-2, with TRBD2 identical over 11 bases. Germline CDR1 MNHGY, CDR2 SAAAGT. With 7 bases clipped from V and 0 bases from J, the junction kept 4 bases outside the gene matches. The CDR3 covers 16 residues.

This clonotype occurred a few times. This rearrangement joins TRBV20-1 to TRBJ2-7, with D hard to call. The length of the CDR3 is 13 residues. V lost 1 base to trimming and J lost 6 bases, with 13 bases between them. Germline-derived CDR1 and CDR2 are DFQATT and SNEGSKA (reference sequence). This CDR3 reads CSARGTYLGEQYF. The CDR3 DNA sequence: TGCAGTGCTAGAGGCACTTATCTCGGCGAGCAGTACTTC.

This clonotype was recorded at least ten times. The J gene is TRBJ2-3, the V gene TRBV10-3; D gene unclear. Trimming pared 3 bases from V and 2 bases from J, leaving 3 bases between. CDR1 and CDR2 (germline): ENHRY, SYGVKD. There are 12 residues in the CDR3. As DNA, the CDR3 is TGTGCCATCAGTGACGACACAGATACGCAGTATTTT. This gives the protein CAISDDTDTQYF.

The table lists this clonotype with a few counts. The chain carries TRBV7-9 and TRBJ2-7; no reliable D call. Trimming cost V 1 base and J 2 bases, with 9 bases left between them. This CDR3 has 14 amino acids. Germline V lookup: CDR1 SEHNR, CDR2 FQNEAQ (reference sequence). CDR3 in amino acids: CASSLGSVAYEQYF. In nucleotides, the CDR3 is TGTGCCAGCAGCTTAGGTTCCGTAGCCTACGAGCAGTACTTC.

This clonotype was counted ten times or more. V and J are TRBV19 and TRBJ2-1, with a possible D match to TRBD1 (6 bases). Germline V CDR1 and CDR2: LNHDA, SQIVND (reference sequence). This CDR3 region has 17 residues. The ends were cut back, 4 bases at V and 5 bases at J, with 21 bases in the middle. The CDR3 loop reads CASSTRESWTDHNEQFF. CDR3 sequence (DNA): TGTGCCAGTAGTACCCGAGAATCGTGGACAGACCACAATGAGCAGTTCTTC.

This clonotype was counted only a few times. J is TRBJ1-3 and V is TRBV20-1; no definite D call. CDR3 length equals 11 residues. Germline loops: CDR1 DFQATT, CDR2 SNEGSKA (reference sequence). V gave up 3 bases and J gave up 15 bases, with 15 bases separating them. The DNA of the CDR3 is TGCAGTGCTAGCGGACCCCGATTTAGATATTTT. It encodes CSASGPRFRYF.

This clonotype occurred many times. The rearrangement uses TRBV20-1 and TRBJ1-1, with 7 bases that match TRBD1. CDR3 length: 13 amino acids. The germline CDR1 and CDR2 sequences are DFQATT and SNEGSKA (reference sequence). Unmatched junction bases numbered 8, after V lost 2 bases and J lost 8 bases. This CDR3 reads CSARRQGFGEAFF. The CDR3 DNA follows: TGCAGTGCTAGAAGACAGGGTTTCGGGGAAGCTTTCTTT.

The table lists this clonotype with many counts. The chain recombines TRBV7-2 with TRBJ1-5, with a tentative D call TRBD1 (6 bases). Trimming shortened V by 3 bases and J by 3 bases, and 9 bases separated the two germline ends. Germline CDR1 is SGHTA and CDR2 is FQGNSA. The CDR3 runs 14 residues. CDR3 sequence: CASSLQGNNQPQHF. The CDR3 DNA reads as TGTGCCAGCAGCTTGCAGGGGAACAATCAGCCCCAGCATTTT.